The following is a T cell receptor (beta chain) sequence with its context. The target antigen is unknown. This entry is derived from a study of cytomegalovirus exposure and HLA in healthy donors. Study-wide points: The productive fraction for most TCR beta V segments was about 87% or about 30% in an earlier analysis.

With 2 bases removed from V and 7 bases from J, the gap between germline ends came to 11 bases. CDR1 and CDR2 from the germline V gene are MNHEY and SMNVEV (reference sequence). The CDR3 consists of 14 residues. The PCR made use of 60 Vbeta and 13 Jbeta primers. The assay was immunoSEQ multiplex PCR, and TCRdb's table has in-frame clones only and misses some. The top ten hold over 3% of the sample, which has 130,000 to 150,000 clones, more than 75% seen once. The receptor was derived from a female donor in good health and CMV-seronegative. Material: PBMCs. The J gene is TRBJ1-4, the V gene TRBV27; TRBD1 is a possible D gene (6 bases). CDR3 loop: CASSLNRESEKLFF. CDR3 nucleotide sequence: TGTGCCAGCAGTTTAAACAGGGAGAGTGAAAAACTGTTTTTT.